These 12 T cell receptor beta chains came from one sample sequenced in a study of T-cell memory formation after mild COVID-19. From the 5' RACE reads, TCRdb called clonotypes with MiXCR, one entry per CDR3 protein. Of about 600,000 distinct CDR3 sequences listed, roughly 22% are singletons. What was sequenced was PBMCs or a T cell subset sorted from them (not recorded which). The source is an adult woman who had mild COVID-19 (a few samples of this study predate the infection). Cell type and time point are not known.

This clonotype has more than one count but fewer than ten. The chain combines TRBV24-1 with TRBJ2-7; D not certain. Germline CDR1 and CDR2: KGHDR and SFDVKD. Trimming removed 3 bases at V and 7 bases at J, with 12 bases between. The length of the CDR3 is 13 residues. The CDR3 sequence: CATSDPSLPEQYF. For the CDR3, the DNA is TGTGCCACCAGTGATCCTTCACTACCTGAGCAGTACTTC.

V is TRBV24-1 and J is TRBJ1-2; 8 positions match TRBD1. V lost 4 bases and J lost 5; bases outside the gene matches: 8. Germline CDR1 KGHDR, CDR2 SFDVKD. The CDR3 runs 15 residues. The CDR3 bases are TGTGCCACCAGTGACCCGACAGGGGAGGAGTATGGCTACACCTTC. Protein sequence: CATSDPTGEEYGYTF.

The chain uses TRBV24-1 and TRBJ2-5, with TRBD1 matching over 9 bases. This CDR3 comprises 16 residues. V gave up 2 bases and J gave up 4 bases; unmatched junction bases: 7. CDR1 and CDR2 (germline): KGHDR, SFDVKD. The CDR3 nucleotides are TGTGCCACCAGTGATTATCCGGGACAGGGAGGAGAGACCCAGTACTTC. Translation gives CATSDYPGQGGETQYF.

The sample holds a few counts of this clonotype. The CDR3 sequence is CASSRLPALHSGANVLTF. CDR3 nucleotide sequence: TGTGCCAGCAGTCGCCTCCCGGCCCTCCACTCTGGGGCCAACGTCCTGACTTTC. The V call is TRBV6-5, the J call TRBJ2-6; no clear D gene. Per germline, CDR1 MNHEY and CDR2 SVGAGI. The V and J ends lost 5 bases and 0 bases respectively, with 17 bases between them. This CDR3 is 18 amino acids long.

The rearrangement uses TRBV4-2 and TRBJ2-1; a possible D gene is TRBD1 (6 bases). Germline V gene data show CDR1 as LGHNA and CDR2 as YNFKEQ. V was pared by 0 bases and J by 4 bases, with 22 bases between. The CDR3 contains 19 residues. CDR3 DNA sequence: TGTGCCAGCAGCCAAGATCGGTTCTCCGGGACACCGAGATACAATGAGCAGTTCTTC. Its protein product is CASSQDRFSGTPRYNEQFF.

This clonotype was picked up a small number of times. CDR3 coding DNA: TGTGCCAGCAGCGTAGGAGCACAGGGGTTGGATGGCTACACCTTC. Translation: CASSVGAQGLDGYTF. V gene TRBV9 combines with J gene TRBJ1-2, with 7 bases aligning to TRBD1. Germline assignment: CDR1 SGDLS and CDR2 YYNGEE. Germline trimming cut 0 bases from V and 6 bases from J; bases unmatched to any gene: 8. The CDR3 totals 15 residues.

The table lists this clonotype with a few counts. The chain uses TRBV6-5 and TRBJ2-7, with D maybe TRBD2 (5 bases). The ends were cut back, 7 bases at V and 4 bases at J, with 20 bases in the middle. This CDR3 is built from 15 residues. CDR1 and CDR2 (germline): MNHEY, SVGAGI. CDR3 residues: CASTALAVTGYEQYF. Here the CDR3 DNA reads TGTGCCAGCACCGCTCTAGCAGTTACGGGTTACGAGCAGTACTTC.

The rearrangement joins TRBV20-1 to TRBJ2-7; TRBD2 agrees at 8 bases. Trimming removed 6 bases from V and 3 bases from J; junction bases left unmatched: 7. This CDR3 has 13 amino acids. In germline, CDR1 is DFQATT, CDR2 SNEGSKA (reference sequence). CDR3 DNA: TGCAGTGCGCCTATAGCGGGACTCTACGAGCAGTACTTC. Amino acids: CSAPIAGLYEQYF.

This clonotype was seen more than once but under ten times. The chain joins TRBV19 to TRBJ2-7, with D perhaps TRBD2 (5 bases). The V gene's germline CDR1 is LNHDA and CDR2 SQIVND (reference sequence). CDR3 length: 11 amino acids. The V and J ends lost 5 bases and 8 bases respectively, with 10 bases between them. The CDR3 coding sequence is TGTGCCAGTAGTGAGGGTGGAAAGCAGTACTTC. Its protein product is CASSEGGKQYF.

The CDR3 bases are TGTGCCATCAAAGATCAGATCCAAGAGACCCAGTACTTC. As protein: CAIKDQIQETQYF. The chain employs TRBV10-3 and TRBJ2-5; D is ambiguous. Germline V gives CDR1 ENHRY, CDR2 SYGVKD. Trimming left V 7 bases short and J 1 base short, with 10 bases between. The CDR3 has 13 residues.

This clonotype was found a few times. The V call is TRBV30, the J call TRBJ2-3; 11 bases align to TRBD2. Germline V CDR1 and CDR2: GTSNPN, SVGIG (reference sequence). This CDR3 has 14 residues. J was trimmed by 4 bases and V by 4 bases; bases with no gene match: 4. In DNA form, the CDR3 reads TGTGCCTGGACCGGACTAGCGGGCCCAGATACGCAGTATTTT. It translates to CAWTGLAGPDTQYF.

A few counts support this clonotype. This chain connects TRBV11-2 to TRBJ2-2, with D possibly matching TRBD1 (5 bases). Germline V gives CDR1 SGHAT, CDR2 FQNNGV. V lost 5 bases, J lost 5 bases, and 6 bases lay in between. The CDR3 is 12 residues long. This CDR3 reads CASSRQTGELFF. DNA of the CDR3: TGTGCCAGCAGCCGACAGACCGGGGAGCTGTTTTTT.